This entry describes one T cell receptor (beta chain). This receptor's antigen is unknown. Within one base of it there is no much larger clone, and no base qualities were kept. These data originate in a study of cytomegalovirus exposure and HLA in healthy donors (dated by TCRdb to about 2017). About the study as a whole: In an earlier analysis of approximately 640 of the donors, 250 to 300 Gb of sequence data and 117 million unique TCR beta sequences from about 179 million T cells were reported. A later analysis re-examined previously published TCR beta repertoires from several hundred donors and added high-resolution HLA genotyping to investigate patterns of TCR occurrence. Typing coverage differed by locus: A, B, C, DRB1 and DQB1 were typed in roughly 629-640 donors, DQA1 in about 500, DPA1 in over 600, and DPB1 in just under 490. In the later analysis, no new phenotypic data were used to find candidate immune exposures; instead, reliance was placed on TCR beta sequences and their occurrence across donors. The study aimed to test whether cataloging public T cell receptors could reveal signatures of past pathogen exposure. The genetic ancestry cluster associated with self-reported Caucasian donors included about 84% of the roughly 400 genotyped donors. In an earlier analysis of 500 to 650 of the donors, high-throughput TCR beta sequencing was used to judge whether each TCR beta V gene segment behaved as functional or pseudogenic. Donor age, sex, ethnicity and CMV serostatus were collected together with the repertoire data. Roughly 5 DR-DQ haplotypes were handled as single units for association and clustering because linkage in the cohort was strong. Every repertoire in the discovery cohort had been generated on one and the same sequencing platform. Approximately 300 gigabases of sequencing data and tens of millions of unique TCR sequences were included in an early release covering several hundred HLA-typed donors. The study used immunosequencing to profile the T cell repertoires of 666 subjects and linked those repertoires to cytomegalovirus serostatus. A separate validation cohort of roughly 120 different subjects was used in addition to the 666-subject first cohort. Class I and class II HLA loci were covered by the typing at four-digit resolution. A later genetic analysis took genome-wide SNP genotypes for about 55% of the 666 donors and used that subset as a discovery cohort. Across about 380 genotyped donors of the cohort, an average of approximately 220,000 unique TCR beta nucleotide sequences per donor were sequenced, and 15% to 20% of those sequences were non-productive. To predict cytomegalovirus infection status, the study brought together high-throughput TCR immunosequencing, statistical association of individual TCRs with disease status, and machine learning.

The cohort consisted of 650 to 850 healthy bone marrow donors. At the time of sampling, all cohort members were nominally healthy, though unrecorded immune exposures were likely present. The donor was CMV seronegative and was included in the group of about 400 seronegative cohort members. A peripheral blood sample was provided by each donor, and peripheral blood mononuclear cells were used for TCR beta sequencing. Genomic DNA extraction from the blood cell samples was performed with the Qiagen DNeasy Blood Extraction Kit. The paper as a whole reports these results and caveats: While some public TCRs were present in many individuals, most TCR sequences turned up only very rarely across donors. Because counts were too low, about 18 rarely observed V segments, including chromosome 9 orphons, were left out of the earlier analysis of some 640 of the donors. Specific HLA alleles were associated with 15,000 to 20,000 TCR beta sequences at a false discovery rate of 0.05 in a later analysis. The authors suggested that the approach could potentially be generalized to other disease states and immunological phenotypes. Cytomegalovirus status was reported to be diagnosed by the classifier with high specificity and sensitivity in both the original and validation cohorts. A few of the identified cytomegalovirus-associated TCR beta chains were confirmed in vitro to be specific for cytomegalovirus antigens. Correlated functional status among segregating V segments might reflect linkage disequilibrium, but an unknown experimental factor could not be ruled out. In a later analysis, HLA-associated TCR beta chains showed more clonal expansion and lower generation probabilities than non-associated chains that were equally common. A total of 150 or so TCR beta chains were listed by the study as associated with cytomegalovirus. HLA typing was unavailable for some donors at each locus, so association tests used only the typed subset. In a later analysis, the rate of TCR association differed among HLA loci, with DRB1 alleles having the most associated TCRs and HLA-C alleles having the fewest. In a later genetic analysis, a missense DCLRE1C variant was associated with V-gene and J-gene trimming of TCR beta chains, and the association was replicated in an independent cohort. Several of the top co-occurrence clusters appeared to be linked to parvovirus B19, influenza, CMV and Epstein-Barr virus, according to a later analysis. Most CMV-associated TCR beta chains appeared to be HLA-restricted in a later analysis, and the HLA associations seemed to be driven largely by CMV exposure. A cluster of highly shared sequence variants was judged likely to represent a technical artifact of the sequencing pipeline. Some IMGT-functional V segments, including TRBV6-2 and TRBV6-3, could not be told apart with the 87-base-pair reads, so those segments were excluded. In an earlier analysis of over 550 of the donors, most TCR beta V segments were observed in productive rearrangements about 90% or about 30% of the time, broadly matching IMGT annotations. Compared with the roughly 700-donor mean, donors in an Asian-associated ancestry cluster had fewer N-insertions in productive TCRs, according to a later genetic analysis. A further reported finding was that TCR beta sequences accurately predicted the HLA-A and HLA-B alleles for most subjects in the first cohort. Strong co-occurrence of HLA alleles, especially DR and DQ, made assigning TCR associations to individual alleles difficult. Sequencing depth was assumed to be roughly uniform across donors in the presence/absence analyses, though that assumption may not hold. Only TCR beta chains were sequenced in this cohort, and the absence of alpha or paired-chain data limited detectable features. The only immune exposure information available for the cohort was CMV serostatus.

The library was produced with the immunoSEQ multiplex PCR assay. The multiplex PCR relied on a mix of 60 forward primers for TCR Vbeta segments and 13 reverse primers for TCR Jbeta segments. A multiplex PCR assay on genomic DNA amplified the CDR3 region of rearranged TCR beta genes. The amplified TCR beta libraries were sequenced on the Illumina HiSeq System as 87-base-pair reads. Per the source publication's procedure: Across the 600 to 700 repertoires, a later analysis counted approximately 83 million unique TCR beta chains, 9.5 million to 12 million of which were shared by at least two donors. A nearest-neighbor algorithm error-corrected the raw reads and collapsed the reads into unique sequences, merging closely related sequences to remove PCR and sequencing errors. CDR3 sequences were aligned to IMGT reference sequences to assign V, D and J gene segments. For a sequence to be retained, a match of at least six nucleotides was required to both a V gene segment and a J gene segment. Rearrangements were classified as productive when the CDR3 lacked stop codons and remained in frame with V and J, and all other rearrangements were classified as non-productive. CDR3 was defined according to IMGT convention as the region running from the second conserved V-encoded cysteine to the conserved J-encoded phenylalanine. Sequences without an unambiguous match to a single V gene segment were excluded from the earlier analysis of 450 to 750 of the donors. In an earlier analysis of 500 to 750 of the donors, V segments were called functional above 56.7% productive rearrangements and were called segregating when the between-donor standard deviation exceeded 5%. To diagnose cytomegalovirus status from the catalog of TCR beta chain sequences, a statistical classification framework was built. V and J gene assignment, in a later analysis, came from comparing TCR nucleotide sequences with IMGT/GENE-DB human TR gene sequences. The TCRdist pipeline was used in a later analysis to assign CDR3 sequences and most-parsimonious VDJ recombination scenarios. In a later analysis, each TCR beta chain was defined by its CDR3 amino acid sequence together with its V-gene family, and reads without a unique V-gene family were excluded. As a way to deal with suspected cross-contamination and a sequencing artifact, a later analysis dropped 500 to 700 nucleotide sequences that were highly shared and had low generation probability. A later analysis calculated a clonal expansion index for each public chain from normalized within-repertoire ranks of inferred template counts. Generation probabilities in a later analysis came from a VDJ recombination model fitted to out-of-frame rearrangements, and those results were checked against IGoR. A later analysis scored TCR-TCR, TCR-HLA and TCR-CMV co-occurrence with hypergeometric tests, applying a repertoire-size bias correction to TCR pairs. False discovery rates were estimated in a later analysis by permuting HLA or CMV assignments 20 times. In a later analysis, co-occurring TCRs were grouped with DBSCAN, and TCRdist sequence similarity was added when clustering was performed within HLA-allele-positive subsets. Co-occurrence clustering excluded repertoires with fewer than 30,000 or more than 120,000 public chains, plus five with anomalous nucleotide sharing. As stored in TCRdb, this immuneACCESS dataset retains in-frame rearrangements with V and J assigned. A fraction of the clones does not appear; measured against another copy, unresolved V genes explain less than half of the discrepancy, and the remainder lacks a known reason. From that table come the V and J calls and clone size; the DNA was used to work out D and trimming. Present in this sample are about 160,000 clones, around four fifths of which were seen just once. Jointly, the top ten make up roughly 1.3% of the sample.

V ends up 7 bases short and J 4 bases short, with an unmatched junction base count of 4. The cysteine opens and the phenylalanine closes a CDR3 of 12 amino acids. The kept DNA is CDR3 alone, 36 bases in frame from the first base. CDR1 is given as MDHEN and CDR2 as SYDVKM, both from the germline V gene. The sequenced material came from PBMCs. The receptor chain draws on TRBV28 and TRBJ2-7; the central 7 bases match TRBD1. The clonotype was recovered from a young man in good health and CMV-seronegative. The DNA is as follows: TGTGCCAGCACCGGACAGGCTTACGAGCAGTACTTC. It encodes CASTGQAYEQYF.